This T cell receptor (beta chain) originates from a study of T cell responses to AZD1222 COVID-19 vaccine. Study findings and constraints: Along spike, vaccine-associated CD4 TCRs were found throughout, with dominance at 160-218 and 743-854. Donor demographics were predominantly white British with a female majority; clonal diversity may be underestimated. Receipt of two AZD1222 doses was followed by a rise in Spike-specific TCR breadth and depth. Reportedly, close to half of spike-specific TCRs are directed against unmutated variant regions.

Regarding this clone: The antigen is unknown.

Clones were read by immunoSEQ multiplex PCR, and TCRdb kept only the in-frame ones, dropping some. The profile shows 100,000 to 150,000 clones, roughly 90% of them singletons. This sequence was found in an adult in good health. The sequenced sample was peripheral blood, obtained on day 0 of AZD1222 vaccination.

The CDR3 spells CASSQAGYSGRARYNEQFF. Written as DNA, the CDR3 is TGCGCCAGCAGCCAAGCCGGTTATAGCGGGAGGGCCCGGTACAATGAGCAGTTCTTC. V gene TRBV4-1 combines with J gene TRBJ2-1, with 11 bases aligning to TRBD2. Germline V gene lookup returns CDR1 MGHRA and CDR2 YSYEKL. The V and J ends lost 1 base and 4 bases, in that order; junction bases with no gene match: 12. CDR3 length: 19 residues.